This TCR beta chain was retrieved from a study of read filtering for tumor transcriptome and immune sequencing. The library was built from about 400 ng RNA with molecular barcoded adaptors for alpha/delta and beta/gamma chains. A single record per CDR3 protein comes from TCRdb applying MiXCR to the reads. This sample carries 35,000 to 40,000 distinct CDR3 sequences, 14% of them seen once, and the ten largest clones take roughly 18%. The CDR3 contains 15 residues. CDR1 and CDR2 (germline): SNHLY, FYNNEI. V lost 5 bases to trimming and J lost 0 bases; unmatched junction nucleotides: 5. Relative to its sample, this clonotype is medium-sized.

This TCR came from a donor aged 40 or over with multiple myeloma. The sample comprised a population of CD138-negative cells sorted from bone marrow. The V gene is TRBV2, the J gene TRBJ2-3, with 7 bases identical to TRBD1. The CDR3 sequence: CASSPGTASTDTQYF. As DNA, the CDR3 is TGTGCCAGCAGTCCTGGGACAGCTAGCACAGATACGCAGTATTTT.